This T cell receptor (beta chain) was identified in a study of cytomegalovirus exposure and HLA in healthy donors. Study overall: An early release of data contained approximately 80 million unique TCRs, which came from HLA-typed donors.

Use of 60 Vbeta and 13 Jbeta primers characterized the PCR. The protocol was immunoSEQ multiplex PCR, while the TCRdb copy is restricted to in-frame clones and leaves out a portion. The repertoire has about 160,000 clones, roughly 84% of them found once; the top ten carry roughly 2.2%. Trimming at V came to 2 bases and at J to 7 bases, leaving 12 bases not matched to a gene. The germline CDR1 and CDR2 sequences are MNHEY and SMNVEV (reference sequence). This CDR3 contains 16 residues. The study's findings and limits: Most sequenced TCRs were rare (though some public TCRs occurred in many donors). The authors listed 150 to 200 TCR beta chains as cytomegalovirus-associated. In a later analysis, TCR beta V- and J-gene trimming showed a link to a missense DCLRE1C variant.

This clone came up once. As yet, its antigen is unknown. The chain carries TRBV27 and TRBJ1-2; 8 bases are a match to TRBD1. The clonotype comes from a man aged 18 to 29 in good health and CMV-seropositive. Sequencing was done on a sample of PBMCs. The chain's CDR3 is CASSLDPGTGGSGYTF. The CDR3 bases are TGTGCCAGCAGTTTAGACCCCGGGACAGGAGGGTCTGGCTACACCTTC.